A single sample is the source of the 10 T cell receptor beta chains below, sequenced in a study of blood T cell repertoires in COVID-19. Using immunoSEQ multiplex PCR, the repertoire was profiled, and TCRdb retains in-frame clones only, with some absent. The sample holds some 320,000 clones, roughly 86% seen once. Sequenced material: peripheral blood. These receptors all stem from a woman in her forties or fifties who had recovered from COVID-19.

This chain connects TRBV6-5 to TRBJ2-7; 7 bases align to TRBD2. Germline V CDR1 and CDR2: MNHEY, SVGAGI. V gave up 6 bases and J gave up 5 bases; unmatched junction bases: 1. The CDR3 contains 11 residues. For the CDR3, the DNA is TGTGCCAGCAGGCTAGCGGACGAGCAGTACTTC. This codes for CASRLADEQYF.

The chain carries TRBV5-5 and TRBJ1-4, with 8 bases identical to TRBD1. The germline V gene has CDR1 SGHKS and CDR2 YYEKEE (reference sequence). The CDR3 contains 17 residues. The trim removed 2 bases at V and 8 bases at J, leaving 14 bases unmatched. In DNA form, the CDR3 reads TGTGCCAGCAGCTTTCCGACAGGGGCCGTAATAGGGGAAAAACTGTTTTTT. Amino acid sequence: CASSFPTGAVIGEKLFF.

The chain combines TRBV11-2 with TRBJ1-2; TRBD1 is a possible D gene (5 bases). Germline CDR1 reads SGHAT; CDR2 reads FQNNGV. The CDR3 extends over 13 amino acids. V shed 7 bases and J shed 2 bases, with 11 bases lying between them. The CDR3 is CASNIPGNYGYTF. CDR3 DNA: TGTGCCAGCAATATTCCAGGGAACTATGGCTACACCTTC.

This clone was picked up one time. The sample contains more than one DNA sequence encoding this CDR3. V and J are TRBV19 and TRBJ1-2, with D possibly TRBD1 on 6 matching bases. Trimming cost V 2 bases and J 2 bases, with 9 bases left between them. The germline gives CDR1 LNHDA, CDR2 SQIVND (reference sequence). CDR3 length: 14 amino acids. CDR3 coding DNA: TGTGCCAGTAGTATACCGGGGGGCAACTATGGCTACACCTTC. Protein sequence: CASSIPGGNYGYTF.

The rearrangement joins TRBV5-1 to TRBJ1-1, with a possible D match to TRBD1 (5 bases). The length of the CDR3 is 11 residues. The germline CDR1 and CDR2 sequences are SGHRS and YFSETQ. Trimming pared 4 bases from V and 6 bases from J, leaving 7 bases between. The CDR3 sequence: CASSLGPEAFF. CDR3 in DNA: TGCGCCAGCAGCCTGGGGCCTGAAGCTTTCTTT.

The V and J genes are TRBV24-1 and TRBJ2-5; a weak D match, TRBD2 (6 bases). The germline V and J ends were trimmed by 2 bases and 11 bases, with 23 bases remaining between them. Germline V gene data show CDR1 as KGHDR and CDR2 as SFDVKD. The CDR3 runs to 16 residues. The CDR3 loop is CATSDSRAGTPSLQYF. The DNA of the CDR3 is TGTGCCACCAGTGATTCCCGGGCGGGGACCCCATCGTTACAGTACTTC.

The chain joins TRBV10-1 to TRBJ2-4; 10 nucleotides match TRBD2. The CDR3 length is 19 residues. CDR1 is WNHNN, CDR2 SYGVQD, per germline (reference sequence). The trim removed 6 bases at V and 0 bases at J, leaving 14 bases unmatched. The CDR3 loop reads CASREAGGPKVVAKNIQYF. DNA of the CDR3: TGCGCCAGCAGAGAAGCGGGGGGGCCTAAAGTTGTAGCCAAAAACATTCAGTACTTC.

The chain combines TRBV11-2 with TRBJ2-1; 9 nucleotides agree with TRBD2. Trimming at V came to 5 bases and at J to 6 bases, leaving 20 bases not matched to a gene. Per the germline V gene, CDR1 is SGHAT and CDR2 is FQNNGV. The CDR3 is 19 residues long. The CDR3 region has the DNA TGTGCCAGCAGCGTCAGACACCCTTGGCTTAGCGGGGGACGCAATGAGCAGTTCTTC. Residues: CASSVRHPWLSGGRNEQFF.

The chain's CDR3 is CASSSQGGSREAFF. The CDR3 DNA follows: TGTGCCAGCAGCTCCCAGGGGGGTTCTCGTGAAGCTTTCTTT. V and J are TRBV7-2 and TRBJ1-1, with 7 bases lining up with TRBD1. Germline trimming cut 4 bases from V and 7 bases from J; bases unmatched to any gene: 9. The germline CDR1 and CDR2 sequences are SGHTA and FQGNSA. The CDR3 is made up of 14 amino acids.

V and J are TRBV28 and TRBJ1-2, with TRBD1 matching 11 bases. Germline CDR1 MDHEN, CDR2 SYDVKM. V lost 6 bases, J lost 4 bases, and 7 bases stayed unmatched. CDR3 length: 15 residues. The CDR3 loop is CASRRTGGMSYGYTF. DNA for the CDR3: TGTGCCAGCAGGCGGACAGGGGGCATGAGCTATGGCTACACCTTC.